One sample yielded the 4 T cell receptor beta chains listed below, sequenced in a study of human T cells and chemical hapten exposure (dated by TCRdb to about 2021). The time point label, as the study defines it: patch test 2, 6 weeks after DPC sensitization. This sample's treatment or condition label indicates: therapeutic diphenylcyclopropenone sensitization with weekly scalp DPC. The library was built by means of RACE. Sequencing took place on a NextSeq 500. TCRdb handled the public reads itself, with Q25 trimming in fastp and clone calling in MiXCR, and kept productive beta chains. Merged by CDR3 protein, the rows form single entries marked with the most common genes and DNA. The sample table shows more than 80,000 distinct CDR3 sequences, and 8% to 13% are seen once. The leading ten clones occupy around 5% of the sample. This sample comprised whole blood, obtained in connection with sensitization to the hapten diphenylcyclopropenone (DPC). The origin of the receptors is a woman aged 50 to 65 with alopecia areata. Some clones in this sample may be carry-over from other donors' samples.

This clonotype was seen many times. The CDR3 nucleotides read TGTGCCAGCAGTTCCCAGGGGCCCAATCAGCCCCAGCATTTT. Encoded protein: CASSSQGPNQPQHF. The V gene is TRBV6-6, the J gene TRBJ1-5; a possible D gene is TRBD1 (6 bases). In germline, CDR1 is MNHNY, CDR2 SVGAGI (reference sequence). The CDR3 is made up of 14 amino acids. Between the trimmed V and J ends, which lost 4 bases and 3 bases, there was a span of 10 bases.

This chain connects TRBV10-3 to TRBJ1-1; 7 bases agree with TRBD1. The CDR3 extends over 15 amino acids. CDR1 is ENHRY, CDR2 SYGVKD, per germline. V dropped 0 bases and J dropped 1; count of bases not matched to a gene: 2. The CDR3: CAISESKGANTEAFF. The CDR3 DNA sequence: TGTGCCATCAGTGAGTCGAAGGGGGCGAACACTGAAGCTTTCTTT.

The chain links TRBV7-9 to TRBJ2-1; D possibly corresponds to TRBD1 (6 bases). The CDR3 length is 13 residues. Trimming took 4 bases from V and 7 from J, leaving 11 bases between them. Germline CDR1 is SEHNR and CDR2 is FQNEAQ (reference sequence). The CDR3 DNA sequence: TGTGCCAGCAGCTCCAACAGGGAAAATGAGCAGTTCTTC. It translates to CASSSNRENEQFF.

This chain uses TRBV3-1 with TRBJ1-1; D is perhaps TRBD1 (5 bases). CDR1 is LGHDT and CDR2 is YNNKEL in the germline V gene (reference sequence). The CDR3 consists of 15 residues. Trimming shortened V by 1 base and J by 3 bases, and 12 bases separated the two germline ends. The CDR3 DNA reads TGTGCCAGCAGCCAAGGGCGTAGGACACACACTGAAGCTTTCTTT. As protein: CASSQGRRTHTEAFF.